Listed below are T cell receptor beta chains from one sample, sequenced in a study of blood T cell repertoires in COVID-19. TCRdb's copy holds only in-frame clones and misses some; the assay was immunoSEQ multiplex PCR. The data show some 160,000 clones, roughly 90% seen once. Sequencing used peripheral blood. The receptors stem from a man between 60 and 75 years old with acute or convalescent COVID-19. The CDR3 runs from the conserved cysteine through the conserved F or W. The order of the fields is J gene, D gene, clone size, V gene, CDR3 DNA, CDR3 protein. D genes are given only for firm matches. Where a row states a size, it is once, few, many or the class of an expanded clone; other rows omit it.

j_call: TRBJ1-5; d_call: TRBD1; clone_size: NA; v_call: TRBV5-1; cdr3_nt: TGCGCCAGCAGCCCGCGACAGGGAGGCCAGCCCCAGCATTTT; cdr3_aa: CASSPRQGGQPQHF
j_call: TRBJ2-3; d_call: TRBD2; clone_size: NA; v_call: TRBV15; cdr3_nt: TGTGCCACCAGCCGTAGCGGGGGAGACACAGATACGCAGTATTTT; cdr3_aa: CATSRSGGDTDTQYF
j_call: TRBJ2-3; d_call: TRBD2; clone_size: NA; v_call: TRBV5-4; cdr3_nt: TGTGCCAGCAGCCCGGGGGGTGGACTAGCGACAGATACGCAGTATTTT; cdr3_aa: CASSPGGGLATDTQYF
j_call: TRBJ1-2; d_call: TRBD1; clone_size: NA; v_call: TRBV6-2/TRBV6-3; cdr3_nt: TGTGCCAGCAGTTCCGGGACAGGGGAGGTGTTGTATGGCTACACCTTC; cdr3_aa: CASSSGTGEVLYGYTF
j_call: TRBJ2-7; d_call: NA; clone_size: once; v_call: TRBV18; cdr3_nt: TGTGCCAGCTCATCATACCGCGGGGGCGACGAGCAGTACTTC; cdr3_aa: CASSSYRGGDEQYF
j_call: TRBJ2-2; d_call: NA; clone_size: NA; v_call: TRBV27; cdr3_nt: TGTGCCAGTAGTTATTTGGGGGGCACCGGGGAGCTGTTTTTT; cdr3_aa: CASSYLGGTGELFF
j_call: TRBJ2-1; d_call: TRBD1; clone_size: NA; v_call: TRBV19; cdr3_nt: TGTGCCAGTAGTCCGGACAGGGGAGAGGACTACAATGAGCAGTTCTTC; cdr3_aa: CASSPDRGEDYNEQFF
j_call: TRBJ2-3; d_call: NA; clone_size: NA; v_call: TRBV7-2; cdr3_nt: TGTGCCAGCAGCTCCTGGGACAACCTTCCTAGCACAGATACGCAGTATTTT; cdr3_aa: CASSSWDNLPSTDTQYF
j_call: TRBJ1-2; d_call: NA; clone_size: NA; v_call: TRBV4-3; cdr3_nt: TGCGCCAGCAGCCAAGAGCAGGGAACCGTAAAGGGCTACACCTTC; cdr3_aa: CASSQEQGTVKGYTF
j_call: TRBJ2-7; d_call: TRBD1; clone_size: NA; v_call: TRBV5-6; cdr3_nt: TGTGCCAGCAGCTTGTACGGGACAGGACCCTACGAGCAGTACTTC; cdr3_aa: CASSLYGTGPYEQYF
j_call: TRBJ1-1; d_call: NA; clone_size: NA; v_call: TRBV29-1; cdr3_nt: TGCAGCGTTATACAGGGACGTTTAACTGAAGCTTTCTTT; cdr3_aa: CSVIQGRLTEAFF
j_call: TRBJ1-4; d_call: NA; clone_size: NA; v_call: TRBV6-2/TRBV6-3; cdr3_nt: TGTGCCAGCAGTGATACACGTCCTAGCGAAAAACTGTTTTTT; cdr3_aa: CASSDTRPSEKLFF
j_call: TRBJ1-4; d_call: NA; clone_size: once; v_call: TRBV9; cdr3_nt: TGTGCCAGCAGCGTAGATGACAGGTCTAATGAAAAACTGTTTTTT; cdr3_aa: CASSVDDRSNEKLFF
j_call: TRBJ2-7; d_call: TRBD2; clone_size: NA; v_call: TRBV6-6; cdr3_nt: TGTGCCAGCAGTACCGGGACTAGCGGGGCCGAGCAGTACTTC; cdr3_aa: CASSTGTSGAEQYF
j_call: TRBJ2-7; d_call: NA; clone_size: NA; v_call: TRBV6-5; cdr3_nt: TGTGCCAGCAGAGGACAGACTACCTACGAGCAGTACTTC; cdr3_aa: CASRGQTTYEQYF
j_call: TRBJ1-6; d_call: NA; clone_size: NA; v_call: TRBV11-2; cdr3_nt: TGTGCCAGCCGACCCGGGTTAAATTCACCCCTCCACTTT; cdr3_aa: CASRPGLNSPLHF
j_call: TRBJ2-1; d_call: TRBD2; clone_size: NA; v_call: TRBV27; cdr3_nt: TGTGCCAGCAGACTAACTAGCGGGGGCTACAATGAGCAGTTCTTC; cdr3_aa: CASRLTSGGYNEQFF
j_call: TRBJ1-6; d_call: NA; clone_size: NA; v_call: TRBV11-2; cdr3_nt: TGTGCCAGCAGCACCACAGGCGAGAATTCACCCCTCCACTTT; cdr3_aa: CASSTTGENSPLHF
j_call: TRBJ1-5; d_call: TRBD1; clone_size: once; v_call: TRBV6-1; cdr3_nt: TGTGCCAGCAGTGAAGCGCACAGGGGGAGACAGCCCCAGCATTTT; cdr3_aa: CASSEAHRGRQPQHF
j_call: TRBJ1-4; d_call: TRBD1; clone_size: NA; v_call: TRBV7-9; cdr3_nt: TGTGCCAGCAGCCCTTCCGGACAGGGAGGAAAACTGTTTTTT; cdr3_aa: CASSPSGQGGKLFF
j_call: TRBJ2-3; d_call: NA; clone_size: NA; v_call: TRBV14; cdr3_nt: TGTGCCAGCAGCCAAGATCCCAGTGGGGGGACAGATACGCAGTATTTT; cdr3_aa: CASSQDPSGGTDTQYF
j_call: TRBJ1-2; d_call: NA; clone_size: NA; v_call: TRBV11-2; cdr3_nt: TGTGCCAGCAGGTCTCCATTCAGGGATGGCGGCTACACCTTC; cdr3_aa: CASRSPFRDGGYTF
j_call: TRBJ1-4; d_call: NA; clone_size: NA; v_call: TRBV3-1/TRBV3-2; cdr3_nt: TGTGCCAGCCTTGAAAAACTGTTTTTT; cdr3_aa: CASLEKLFF
j_call: TRBJ1-1; d_call: NA; clone_size: NA; v_call: TRBV25-1; cdr3_nt: TGTGCCAGCAGTGAAACAGGCGGACGCACTGAAGCTTTCTTT; cdr3_aa: CASSETGGRTEAFF
j_call: TRBJ1-2; d_call: NA; clone_size: NA; v_call: TRBV24-1; cdr3_nt: TGTGCCACCAGTCCTGTGGAGTGGGGCTACACCTTC; cdr3_aa: CATSPVEWGYTF
j_call: TRBJ1-1; d_call: NA; clone_size: NA; v_call: TRBV7-6; cdr3_nt: TGTGCCAGCAGCCAGACAGCCGACACTGAAGCTTTCTTT; cdr3_aa: CASSQTADTEAFF
j_call: TRBJ1-2; d_call: NA; clone_size: few; v_call: TRBV4-1; cdr3_nt: TGCGCCAGCAGACAGGAAATAAGGGCGAACTATGGCTACACCTTC; cdr3_aa: CASRQEIRANYGYTF
j_call: TRBJ2-3; d_call: TRBD2; clone_size: NA; v_call: TRBV12-5; cdr3_nt: TGTGCTAGTGGTTTTTCGTGGAGGGAGGGGCCCACAGATACGCAGTATTTT; cdr3_aa: CASGFSWREGPTDTQYF
j_call: TRBJ1-1; d_call: NA; clone_size: NA; v_call: TRBV6-5; cdr3_nt: TGTGCCAGCAGATCCAGATACAGGGTGAACACTGAAGCTTTCTTT; cdr3_aa: CASRSRYRVNTEAFF
j_call: TRBJ2-7; d_call: TRBD1; clone_size: NA; v_call: TRBV7-9; cdr3_nt: TGTGCCAGCAGCTTAGGGACAGGACCCTACGAGCAGTACTTC; cdr3_aa: CASSLGTGPYEQYF
j_call: TRBJ1-3; d_call: NA; clone_size: NA; v_call: TRBV5-4; cdr3_nt: TGTGCCAGCAGCCACAGGAACTCTGGAAACACCATATATTTT; cdr3_aa: CASSHRNSGNTIYF
j_call: TRBJ2-7; d_call: TRBD1; clone_size: once; v_call: TRBV15; cdr3_nt: TGTGCCACCAGCAGAGATCCAGGGGGCGTAGACGAGCAGTACTTC; cdr3_aa: CATSRDPGGVDEQYF
j_call: TRBJ1-1; d_call: TRBD1; clone_size: once; v_call: TRBV2; cdr3_nt: TGTGCCAGCAGTGGCACCGGGACAGTGAACACTGAAGCTTTCTTT; cdr3_aa: CASSGTGTVNTEAFF
j_call: TRBJ1-1; d_call: NA; clone_size: NA; v_call: TRBV12-3/TRBV12-4; cdr3_nt: TGTGCCAGCAGTTTCGGGGTGGGCACTGAAGCTTTCTTT; cdr3_aa: CASSFGVGTEAFF
j_call: TRBJ1-2; d_call: NA; clone_size: few; v_call: TRBV4-1; cdr3_nt: TGCGCCAGCAGCCCTTCGACAAGCCGGGGCTACACCTTC; cdr3_aa: CASSPSTSRGYTF
j_call: TRBJ2-3; d_call: NA; clone_size: NA; v_call: TRBV11-2; cdr3_nt: TGTGCCAGCAGCTTAGTTTCACTAGCTGGCACAGATACGCAGTATTTT; cdr3_aa: CASSLVSLAGTDTQYF
j_call: TRBJ2-7; d_call: TRBD2; clone_size: NA; v_call: TRBV2; cdr3_nt: TGTGCCAGCAGTGAAGTCCATTCCTTCGCGGGGGGCGAGCAGTACTTC; cdr3_aa: CASSEVHSFAGGEQYF
j_call: TRBJ2-7; d_call: NA; clone_size: NA; v_call: TRBV27; cdr3_nt: TGTGCCAGCAGTTCCCCAGGGGGAGGCGAGCAGTACTTC; cdr3_aa: CASSSPGGGEQYF
j_call: TRBJ1-4; d_call: TRBD1; clone_size: once; v_call: TRBV9; cdr3_nt: TGTGCCAGCAGCCGGACAGGGGGCGGTGAAAAACTGTTTTTT; cdr3_aa: CASSRTGGGEKLFF
j_call: TRBJ2-3; d_call: NA; clone_size: NA; v_call: TRBV7-7; cdr3_nt: TGTGCTAGCAGCAATTCCCCAGATCCTGTGACAGATACGCAGTATTTT; cdr3_aa: CASSNSPDPVTDTQYF
j_call: TRBJ1-1; d_call: NA; clone_size: NA; v_call: TRBV28; cdr3_nt: TGTGCCAGCAGTGACCCCGGGGGGCAGATGGCGAACACTGAAGCTTTCTTT; cdr3_aa: CASSDPGGQMANTEAFF
j_call: TRBJ2-2; d_call: NA; clone_size: NA; v_call: TRBV21-1; cdr3_nt: TGTGCCAGCACCTGGTCCCGGGACAGGGGAAGTTTGTCCGGGGAGCTGTTTTTT; cdr3_aa: CASTWSRDRGSLSGELFF
j_call: TRBJ2-3; d_call: NA; clone_size: NA; v_call: TRBV6-5; cdr3_nt: TGTGCCAGCCGATCGGGGGTCACAGATACGCAGTATTTT; cdr3_aa: CASRSGVTDTQYF
j_call: TRBJ1-3; d_call: TRBD1; clone_size: once; v_call: TRBV6-5; cdr3_nt: TGTGCCAGCAGCATGACAGGGGGTGGTGGAAACACCATATATTTT; cdr3_aa: CASSMTGGGGNTIYF
j_call: TRBJ1-1; d_call: TRBD1; clone_size: NA; v_call: TRBV5-4; cdr3_nt: TGTGCCAGCAGCCGTGACAGGGGCACTGAAGCTTTCTTT; cdr3_aa: CASSRDRGTEAFF
j_call: TRBJ1-2; d_call: NA; clone_size: NA; v_call: TRBV7-2; cdr3_nt: TGTGCCAGCATCCCAAGCCGGACAGTGGGGAACTATGGCTACACCTTC; cdr3_aa: CASIPSRTVGNYGYTF
j_call: TRBJ1-2; d_call: NA; clone_size: NA; v_call: TRBV19; cdr3_nt: TGTGCCAGTAGTATCGGGGGGCAGACCTATGGCTACACCTTC; cdr3_aa: CASSIGGQTYGYTF
j_call: TRBJ1-2; d_call: TRBD1; clone_size: NA; v_call: TRBV2; cdr3_nt: TGTGCCAGCAGCCAACAGGGGGCTGGGTATGGCTACACCTTC; cdr3_aa: CASSQQGAGYGYTF
j_call: TRBJ2-5; d_call: NA; clone_size: NA; v_call: TRBV6-2/TRBV6-3; cdr3_nt: TGTGCCAGCAGTAACGGAGTCCAAGAGACCCAGTACTTC; cdr3_aa: CASSNGVQETQYF
j_call: TRBJ2-7; d_call: TRBD2; clone_size: once; v_call: TRBV11-2; cdr3_nt: TGTGCCAGCAGCTTAGAACGACTAGCTCAGTCATACGAGCAGTACTTC; cdr3_aa: CASSLERLAQSYEQYF
j_call: TRBJ1-2; d_call: TRBD1; clone_size: once; v_call: TRBV4-3; cdr3_nt: TGCGCCAGCAGCCAAGATTTGGGACAGGGGGCGTCTAACTATGGCTACACCTTC; cdr3_aa: CASSQDLGQGASNYGYTF
j_call: TRBJ1-6; d_call: TRBD1; clone_size: NA; v_call: TRBV6-4; cdr3_nt: TGTGCCAGCAGTGACTGGAGAGGACAGGGTGTTTATGCGCTTCTCTCCTATAATTCACCCCTCCACTTT; cdr3_aa: CASSDWRGQGVYALLSYNSPLHF
j_call: TRBJ1-2; d_call: NA; clone_size: NA; v_call: TRBV7-5; cdr3_nt: TGTGCCAGAAGCTGGGACAGGGGGTCTCACATCCATGGCTACACCTTC; cdr3_aa: CARSWDRGSHIHGYTF
j_call: TRBJ1-5; d_call: NA; clone_size: NA; v_call: TRBV18; cdr3_nt: TGTGCCAGCTCATTCGAGCTCAATCAGCCCCAGCATTTT; cdr3_aa: CASSFELNQPQHF